The 17 T cell receptor beta chains below all came from one sample that was sequenced in a study of blood T cell repertoires in COVID-19. TCRdb's table, derived via immunoSEQ multiplex PCR, lists solely in-frame clones and lacks some. Of 310,000 or so clones listed, roughly 86% are singletons. The sequenced sample consisted of peripheral blood. Receptors were obtained from a woman aged 25 to 45 who had recovered from COVID-19.

In this sample, this clone turned up once. The CDR3 DNA follows: TGTGCCAGCAGCTTCCTCCGCTTTGGGAGGGAGGAGACCCAGTACTTC. This gives the protein CASSFLRFGREETQYF. The rearrangement links TRBV7-9 to TRBJ2-5, with 7 bases matching TRBD2. The CDR3 runs 16 residues. Germline trimming cut 3 bases from V and 5 bases from J; bases unmatched to any gene: 12. Per germline, CDR1 SEHNR and CDR2 FQNEAQ (reference sequence).

The chain recombines TRBV19 with TRBJ2-7; D not certain. The CDR3 sequence is 14 residues long. The V end was cut by 5 bases, the J end by 0 bases, with 11 bases between. The germline CDR1 and CDR2 sequences are LNHDA and SQIVND (reference sequence). The CDR3 region is CASSYRAVSYEQYF. Written as DNA, the CDR3 is TGTGCCAGTAGTTATCGTGCAGTCTCCTACGAGCAGTACTTC.

This sequence joins TRBV5-1 and TRBJ1-2, with D perhaps matching TRBD1 (5 bases). CDR1 and CDR2 (germline): SGHRS, YFSETQ. CDR3 length equals 12 residues. V lost 0 bases and J 7 bases, leaving 7 bases between the germline ends. The CDR3 sequence: CASSLEGAGYTF. CDR3 nucleotide sequence: TGCGCCAGCAGCTTGGAAGGGGCTGGCTACACCTTC.

Here the CDR3 reads CASSELTSDYEQYF. The CDR3 region has the DNA TGTGCCAGCAGTGAATTGACTAGCGACTACGAGCAGTACTTC. The chain uses TRBV2 and TRBJ2-7, with 8 bases aligning to TRBD2. V was pared by 2 bases and J by 3 bases, with 3 bases of the junction left unmatched. This CDR3 contains 14 residues. Germline CDR1 reads SNHLY; CDR2 reads FYNNEI.

This chain joins TRBV21-1 and TRBJ2-4; the D call TRBD1 from the table was never checked on the DNA. TRBV21-1 is an annotated pseudogene. This CDR3 region has 23 residues. The CDR3 here is CASSPGDRGPGRISTVAKNIQYF. CDR3 DNA: TGTGCCAGCAGCCCGGGGGACAGGGGGCCTGGTCGTATTTCTACGGTAGCCAAAAACATTCAGTACTTC.

The V call is TRBV3-1 (or the pseudogene TRBV3-2), the J call TRBJ2-7, with TRBD1 matching over 9 bases. Germline V gene sequence: CDR1 LGHDT, CDR2 YNNKEL (reference sequence). This CDR3 has 18 residues. V lost 3 bases and J lost 0; bases outside the gene matches: 12. CDR3: CASSQEGTGLVFSYEQYF. CDR3 in DNA: TGTGCCAGCAGCCAGGAGGGGACAGGGCTTGTATTCTCCTACGAGCAGTACTTC.

This clone came up a few times. V usage is TRBV5-4 and J usage is TRBJ1-2, with D tentatively TRBD1 (6 bases). V dropped 0 bases and J dropped 8 bases, with 11 bases sitting between them. Germline assignment: CDR1 SGHNT and CDR2 YYREEE (reference sequence). The length of the CDR3 is 13 residues. The CDR3 nucleotides are TGTGCCAGCAGCTTGGGTGGGGGCGACGGCTACACCTTC. Encoded protein: CASSLGGGDGYTF. The full variable domain, rest sourced from reference TRBV5-4 and TRBJ1-2, is ETGVTQSPTHLIKTRGQQVTLRCSSQSGHNTVSWYQQALGQGPQFIFQYYREEENGRGNFPPRFSGLQFPNYSSELNVNALELDDSALYLCASSLGGGDGYTFGSGTRLTVV.

The rearrangement links TRBV29-1 to TRBJ2-7; tentatively, D is TRBD1 (6 bases). The length of the CDR3 is 12 residues. Between the trimmed V and J ends, which lost 4 bases and 3 bases, there was a span of 10 bases. From germline, CDR1 is SQVTM and CDR2 ANQGSEA. CDR3 sequence: CSVGTGRYEQYF. The CDR3 coding sequence is TGCAGCGTTGGAACAGGGCGCTACGAGCAGTACTTC.

This chain links TRBV5-6 with TRBJ2-7, with 7 bases lining up with TRBD1. CDR1 is SGHDT and CDR2 is YYEEEE in the germline V gene. CDR3 length: 14 amino acids. With 7 bases clipped from V and 3 bases from J, the junction kept 10 bases outside the gene matches. The CDR3 DNA reads as TGTGCCAGCGATTCGACAGGGAATAGCTACGAGCAGTACTTC. As protein: CASDSTGNSYEQYF.

In its sample, this clone was seen once. A junction end diverges from the germline sequence, so it may reflect a read error. V usage is TRBV15 and J usage is TRBJ1-4, with D perhaps matching TRBD1 (6 bases). Germline V gene data show CDR1 as LNHNV and CDR2 as YYDKDF (reference sequence). CDR3 length: 17 residues. Written as DNA, the CDR3 is TGTGCCACCAGCCGAGAATGGGGGCTTGGGGCTAATGAAAAACTGTTTTTT. Translated, it gives CATSREWGLGANEKLFF.

V gene TRBV20-1 combines with J gene TRBJ1-6, with 7 bases that match TRBD1. The germline V gene encodes CDR1 DFQATT and CDR2 SNEGSKA (reference sequence). The CDR3 extends over 16 amino acids. V lost 6 bases, J lost 7 bases, and 15 bases stayed unmatched. The CDR3 DNA is TGCAGTGCCAGTTCCAGCTGGACAGGCGGCAATTCACCCCTCCACTTT. Its translation is CSASSSWTGGNSPLHF.

CDR3 protein: CASSYRHSQETQYF. The CDR3 DNA follows: TGTGCCAGCAGTTACCGGCACAGTCAAGAGACCCAGTACTTC. This chain joins TRBV6-5 and TRBJ2-5; no clear D gene. In germline, CDR1 is MNHEY, CDR2 SVGAGI. Between the trimmed V and J ends, which lost 2 bases and 2 bases, there was a span of 9 bases. CDR3 length equals 14 residues.

This clone appeared a single time. The V and J genes are TRBV29-1 and TRBJ2-2; weak D call: TRBD1 (5 bases). CDR3 size: 15 residues. Germline V lookup: CDR1 SQVTM, CDR2 ANQGSEA. Trimming stripped 5 bases from V and 4 bases from J, with 17 bases between. The CDR3 protein is CSVSKVTASTGELFF. In nucleotides, the CDR3 is TGCAGCGTTTCCAAAGTGACAGCCAGCACCGGGGAGCTGTTTTTT.

This chain uses TRBV4-2 with TRBJ1-3; D is unresolved. Looked up from germline, CDR1 is LGHNA and CDR2 is YNFKEQ. The ends were cut back, 2 bases at V and 0 bases at J, with 26 bases in the middle. This CDR3 has 21 residues. The CDR3 region is CASSQNTDFSHPLVSGNTIYF. CDR3 nucleotide sequence: TGTGCCAGCAGCCAAAATACGGACTTCAGTCACCCCTTGGTCTCTGGAAACACCATATATTTT.

V is TRBV13 and J is TRBJ2-7, with D perhaps matching TRBD2 (5 bases). Germline-derived CDR1 and CDR2 are PRHDT and FYEKMQ (reference sequence). Trimming took off 8 bases at V and 7 bases at J, with 18 bases between the two ends. The CDR3 has 13 amino acids. In DNA, the CDR3 is TGTGCCAGCGGACGACCCAACGGGGAAGAGCAGTACTTC. Its protein product is CASGRPNGEEQYF.

This clone was found a few times. The chain links TRBV7-9 to TRBJ1-3, with TRBD1 as a possible D gene (6 bases). The CDR3 covers 16 residues. Trimming removed 5 bases at V and 6 bases at J, with 20 bases between. Germline values: CDR1 SEHNR, CDR2 FQNEAQ (reference sequence). CDR3 residues: CASSVGDRPWENTIYF. CDR3 nucleotides: TGTGCCAGCAGCGTCGGCGACAGGCCTTGGGAAAACACCATATATTTT.

The chain carries TRBV7-2 and TRBJ1-6; D may be TRBD1 (6 bases). The CDR3 runs 13 residues. The germline gives CDR1 SGHTA, CDR2 FQGNSA. Trimming removed 6 bases from V and 8 bases from J, with 11 bases in between. As DNA, the CDR3 is TGTGCCAGCAGATTAAGACAGGATTCACCCCTCCACTTT. The encoded protein is CASRLRQDSPLHF.